The rows below give T cell receptor beta chains drawn from one sample of a study of T cell changes during pregnancy in multiple sclerosis. Some clones are missing from TCRdb's copy, which holds only in-frame ones; the method was immunoSEQ multiplex PCR. The table lists around 40,000 clones, about nine tenths of them singletons. This sample comprised CD4+ T cells from peripheral blood mononuclear cells, obtained in the first trimester of pregnancy. The receptors shown here come from a female donor in good health, enrolled as a control in a pregnancy study. Both conserved end residues are part of each CDR3. A D gene is named only where the DNA matches it firmly. Rows may omit the clone size; those that give it use once, few, many or a size class.

TRBV9	TRBD2	TRBJ2-5	NA	TGTGCCAGCAGCGTAGCGGGTAGGAGCGGGGGACAAGAGACCCAGTACTTC	CASSVAGRSGGQETQYF
TRBV7-9	TRBD2	TRBJ2-1	NA	TGTGCCAGCAGCTTGACTAGCGGGGGACCCAATGAGCAGTTCTTC	CASSLTSGGPNEQFF
TRBV4-1	TRBD1	TRBJ2-7	NA	TGCGCCAGCAGCCGAGTTGAGGGACAGAGCTACGAGCAGTACTTC	CASSRVEGQSYEQYF
TRBV4-1	NA	TRBJ1-3	NA	TGCGCCAGCAGCCAAGATGGCCAGGGAAAAAACACCATATATTTT	CASSQDGQGKNTIYF
TRBV7-9	NA	TRBJ1-2	NA	TGTGCCAGCAGCTTAGCTGCGGGCTTCTATGGCTACACCTTC	CASSLAAGFYGYTF
TRBV4-3	NA	TRBJ1-1	NA	TGCGCCAGCAGCCAAGCGATCCGACAGAACACTGAAGCTTTCTTT	CASSQAIRQNTEAFF
TRBV6-1	TRBD1	TRBJ2-3	NA	TGTGCCAGCAGTTTCCGGGACAGGGGTACAGATACGCAGTATTTT	CASSFRDRGTDTQYF
TRBV7-9	NA	TRBJ1-4	NA	TGTGCCAGCAGCCCCGACGGACTGATGAATGAAAAACTGTTTTTT	CASSPDGLMNEKLFF
TRBV6-5	NA	TRBJ1-2	NA	TGTGCCAGCAGTTACTCGATCACAGCTAACTATGGCTACACCTTC	CASSYSITANYGYTF
TRBV5-1	TRBD2	TRBJ2-7	NA	TGCGCCAGCAGGACATCGACGGGGGGGGGTTCCTACGAGCAGTACTTC	CASRTSTGGGSYEQYF
TRBV6-6	NA	TRBJ1-3	NA	TGTGCCAGCAGACTACAGGGTGACTCTGGAAACACCATATATTTT	CASRLQGDSGNTIYF
TRBV29-1	NA	TRBJ1-2	NA	TGCAGCGTTGAACCGAGTTATGGCTACACCTTC	CSVEPSYGYTF
TRBV5-1	NA	TRBJ2-1	NA	TGCGCCAGCAGCTTACCATCAGGGGTTTACAATGAGCAGTTCTTC	CASSLPSGVYNEQFF
TRBV28	TRBD1	TRBJ1-1	NA	TGTGCCAGCAATAATCGGACAGGGGGCAAAAGGGCTGAAGCTTTCTTT	CASNNRTGGKRAEAFF
TRBV7-2	TRBD1	TRBJ1-1	few	TGTGCCAGCAGCTCTTGGACAGGGGGAGTCACTGAAGCTTTCTTT	CASSSWTGGVTEAFF
TRBV27	TRBD1	TRBJ2-4	NA	TGTGCCACCCCGAGGGACAGCCTATCGGCCAAAAACATTCAGTACTTC	CATPRDSLSAKNIQYF
TRBV6-5	NA	TRBJ2-5	NA	TGTGCCAGCAGTTACTCGTACAGCGGAGGACGAGAGACCCAGTACTTC	CASSYSYSGGRETQYF
TRBV11-2	NA	TRBJ2-7	few	TGTGCCAGCAGCTCCTCCGAGGTCTACGAGCAGTACTTC	CASSSSEVYEQYF
TRBV7-8	TRBD1	TRBJ1-5	NA	TGTGCCAGCAGCCGACAGGGTGGGAGCAATCAGCCCCAGCATTTT	CASSRQGGSNQPQHF
TRBV11-2	NA	TRBJ1-2	NA	TGTGCCAGCAGCCCCCAGACACGGCATGGCTACACCTTC	CASSPQTRHGYTF
TRBV19	NA	TRBJ1-5	NA	TGTGCCAGTAGTAGGCTCGATCAGCCCCAGCATTTT	CASSRLDQPQHF
TRBV7-3	TRBD1	TRBJ2-7	NA	TGTGCCAGCAGCTTAATGACAGGGGGCAAAAGTGAGCAGTACTTC	CASSLMTGGKSEQYF
TRBV7-2	NA	TRBJ1-5	NA	TGTGCCAGCAGCTTAAGAGGAGGTAATCAGCCCCAGCATTTT	CASSLRGGNQPQHF
TRBV7-9	NA	TRBJ1-2	once	TGTGCCAGCAGCTTAGCCGGCAGGGTAGGTGGCTACACCTTC	CASSLAGRVGGYTF
TRBV6-5	NA	TRBJ1-4	NA	TGTGCCAGCAGCTTGATCGGGGCAACTAATGAAAAACTGTTTTTT	CASSLIGATNEKLFF
TRBV4-2	NA	TRBJ1-1	NA	TGTGCCAGCAGCCTATCAGGACAGTCTAACACTGAAGCTTTCTTT	CASSLSGQSNTEAFF
TRBV7-7	TRBD2	TRBJ2-3	NA	TGTGCTAGCAGCCATAGCGGGAGCACAGATACGCAGTATTTT	CASSHSGSTDTQYF
TRBV11-1	NA	TRBJ1-1	NA	TGTGCCAGCAGCCTTGACAGCTGGAACACTGAAGCTTTCTTT	CASSLDSWNTEAFF
TRBV5-1	NA	TRBJ2-5	NA	TGCGCCAGCAGCTTAAGGCTAGGCCAAGAGACCCAGTACTTC	CASSLRLGQETQYF
TRBV5-1	TRBD1	TRBJ1-1	NA	TGCGCCAGCAGCTGGCCCCGACAGGGCAACACTGAAGCTTTCTTT	CASSWPRQGNTEAFF
TRBV6-1	NA	TRBJ2-2	NA	TGTGCCAGCAGTGACCACGGGAGAAACACCGGGGAGCTGTTTTTT	CASSDHGRNTGELFF
TRBV30	NA	TRBJ1-2	NA	TGTGCCTGGAATCGAGGAGGGAGCTACACCTTC	CAWNRGGSYTF
TRBV7-9	NA	TRBJ2-5	NA	TGTGCCAGCAGTACCGGGACAAGGCTTTCGACCCAGTACTTC	CASSTGTRLSTQYF
TRBV7-8	TRBD2	TRBJ2-5	NA	TGTGCCAGCAGCTTTACGGGACTAGCGGGTGGGGGCAAAGGAGAGACCCAGTACTTC	CASSFTGLAGGGKGETQYF
TRBV5-1	TRBD2	TRBJ2-7	NA	TGCGCCAGCAGCTCGACAGAGGGGACTAGCGGGGGAGATAATACCTACGAGCAGTACTTC	CASSSTEGTSGGDNTYEQYF
TRBV5-1	TRBD1	TRBJ1-1	once	TGCGCCAGCAGCTTCGGGACAGTGAACACTGAAGCTTTCTTT	CASSFGTVNTEAFF
TRBV11-2	NA	TRBJ2-5	NA	TGTGCCAGCAGCCCAGACTATATGAATGGGTTGGGCCAGTACTTC	CASSPDYMNGLGQYF
TRBV10-2	NA	TRBJ1-5	NA	TGCGCCAGCAGTGGGTTGGGACAAAGGGATCAGCCCCAGCATTTT	CASSGLGQRDQPQHF
TRBV29-1	NA	TRBJ1-1	NA	TGCAGCGTTGGACAGGTGAACACTGAAGCTTTCTTT	CSVGQVNTEAFF